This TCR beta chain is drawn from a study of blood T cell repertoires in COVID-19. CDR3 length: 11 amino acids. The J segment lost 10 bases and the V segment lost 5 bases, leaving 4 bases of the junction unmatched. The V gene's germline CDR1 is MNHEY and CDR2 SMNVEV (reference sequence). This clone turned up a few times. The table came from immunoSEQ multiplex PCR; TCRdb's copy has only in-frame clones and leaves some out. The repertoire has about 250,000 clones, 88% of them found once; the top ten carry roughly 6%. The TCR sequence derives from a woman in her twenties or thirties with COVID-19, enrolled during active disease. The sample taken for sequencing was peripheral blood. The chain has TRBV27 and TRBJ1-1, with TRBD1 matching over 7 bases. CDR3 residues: CASSTPGGAFF. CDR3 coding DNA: TGTGCCAGCAGTACCCCAGGGGGAGCTTTCTTT.